This paragraph reports one T cell receptor (beta chain). This entry belongs to a study of shared clonotypes between healthy human individuals. Overall study context: Donor composition was two women and three men, aged 18 to 49.

Several immunoSEQ plates held equal portions of the genomic DNA taken from each subset. In replicate PCRs of sorted subsets, 150 to 200 ng DNA, some 28,000 T cell genomes, was used. Sequencing was performed with immunoSEQ multiplex PCR; in TCRdb, only in-frame clones are kept and a portion is missing. Counted here are approximately 2,300,000 clones, 85% to 95% occurring once; the ten biggest clones make up 0.37%. Sequencing was done on a sample of naive CD4+ T cells from PBMCs. Subset indicated: CD45RA+ positively selected. This sequence was found in a man between 18 and 35 years old in good health. Some clones in this sample may be carry-over from other donors' samples.

The CDR3 sequence is CSARLADSQFF. Here the CDR3 DNA reads TGCAGTGCTAGACTAGCGGACTCACAGTTCTTC. J is TRBJ2-1 and V is TRBV20-1; 7 bases align to TRBD2. CDR1 and CDR2 from the germline V gene are DFQATT and SNEGSKA (reference sequence). This CDR3 region has 11 residues. J gave up 13 bases and V 2 bases, and 5 bases lay outside the gene matches.